These 20 T cell receptor beta chains were sequenced from one sample in a study of technical replicates of blood from several donors. Some clones are missing from TCRdb's copy, which holds only in-frame ones; the method was immunoSEQ multiplex PCR. The sample records fewer than 90,000 clones, almost 98% being singletons. Sequenced sample: T cells isolated from PBMCs. The receptors originated from a human donor in good health.

V and J are TRBV7-7 and TRBJ2-5; the D gene is possibly TRBD1 (6 bases). V lost 5 bases, J lost 4 bases, and 11 bases lay in between. Germline CDR1 is SSHAT and CDR2 is FNYEAQ (reference sequence). The CDR3 runs 13 residues. The CDR3 coding sequence is TGTGCCAGCAGCCCCAGGGGTCGAGAGACCCAGTACTTC. Translation: CASSPRGRETQYF.

V gene TRBV19 combines with J gene TRBJ2-7, with a tentative D call TRBD1 (5 bases). V was cut by 5 bases and J by 3 bases, with 14 bases left in between. The CDR3 is 14 residues long. The germline gives CDR1 LNHDA, CDR2 SQIVND (reference sequence). The CDR3 DNA is TGTGCCAGTAGTTGGTCCAGGGTTGGCTACGAGCAGTACTTC. Its translation: CASSWSRVGYEQYF. Full variable domain (outside the CDR3, taken from reference TRBV19 and TRBJ2-7): DGGITQSPKYLFRKEGQNVTLSCEQNLNHDAMYWYRQDPGQGLRLIYYSQIVNDFQKGDIAEGYSVSREKKESFPLTVTSAQKNPTAFYLCASSWSRVGYEQYFGPGTRLTVT.

V and J are TRBV6-5 and TRBJ2-7; 11 bases match TRBD2. Trimming cost V 2 bases and J 4 bases; bases outside gene matches: 4. This CDR3 is built from 15 residues. The V gene's germline CDR1 is MNHEY and CDR2 SVGAGI. CDR3 loop: CASSYNLAGGYEQYF. The CDR3 DNA reads as TGTGCCAGCAGTTACAACCTAGCGGGGGGATACGAGCAGTACTTC.

The rearrangement uses TRBV18 and TRBJ2-3; 7 nucleotides match TRBD1. V was clipped by 4 bases and J by 2 bases; unmatched bases: 12. Per germline, CDR1 KGHSH and CDR2 LQKENI. There are 17 residues in the CDR3. This chain's CDR3 is CASSLHMTGTTTDTQYF. CDR3 DNA sequence: TGTGCCAGCTCACTCCATATGACAGGGACCACCACAGATACGCAGTATTTT.

The chain joins TRBV7-8 to TRBJ2-1; 7 bases fit TRBD2. The CDR3 spans 16 residues. The germline V gene has CDR1 SGHVS and CDR2 FQNEAQ. The junction had 10 bases not matched to a gene; V was cut back by 0 bases and J by 8 bases. The CDR3 DNA follows: TGTGCCAGCAGCTTAGCTGGAGCGGGGCAAAGGTATGAGCAGTTCTTC. Its protein is CASSLAGAGQRYEQFF. Together with reference TRBV7-8 and TRBJ2-1, the CDR3 gives the full variable domain: GAGVSQSPRYKVAKRGQDVALRCDPISGHVSLFWYQQALGQGPEFLTYFQNEAQLDKSGLPSDRFFAERPEGSVSTLKIQRTQQEDSAVYLCASSLAGAGQRYEQFFGPGTRLTVL.

This rearrangement joins TRBV5-1 to TRBJ2-6; 7 bases map to TRBD1. CDR3 length equals 19 residues. V dropped 4 bases and J dropped 0; count of bases not matched to a gene: 13. Germline-derived CDR1 and CDR2 are SGHRS and YFSETQ. CDR3 nucleotides: TGCGCCAGCAGCCCGACCCGGGACAGTCGACTCTCTGGGGCCAACGTCCTGACTTTC. The encoded protein is CASSPTRDSRLSGANVLTF.

The genes are TRBV10-3 and TRBJ2-7; 10 bases line up with TRBD2. CDR1 and CDR2 (germline): ENHRY, SYGVKD. This CDR3 has 16 residues. V lost 2 bases, J lost 5 bases, and 9 bases stayed unmatched. The DNA for the CDR3 is TGTGCCATCAGTGAGGAAGCTTTAGCGGGAGGCCACGAGCAGTACTTC. It yields the protein CAISEEALAGGHEQYF.

This chain joins TRBV4-1 and TRBJ1-2; perhaps TRBD1 as D (5 bases). Trimming pared 7 bases from V and 8 bases from J, leaving 11 bases between. The V gene's germline CDR1 is MGHRA and CDR2 YSYEKL. The CDR3 spans 11 residues. The CDR3: CASTGGGGYTF. CDR3 nucleotides: TGCGCCAGCACCGGCGGGGGGGGCTACACCTTC.

Concerning this clone itself: Within the sample, other DNA sequences also encode this same CDR3. The J gene is TRBJ1-3, the V gene TRBV5-1, with D unresolved. The germline V gene encodes CDR1 SGHRS and CDR2 YFSETQ. The V and J ends lost 0 bases and 0 bases respectively, with 4 bases between them. The CDR3 consists of 14 residues. The CDR3 coding sequence is TGCGCCAGCAGCTTGGGGAGCTCTGGAAACACCATATATTTT. Encoded protein: CASSLGSSGNTIYF.

This clone was detected only once. The genes are TRBV14 and TRBJ1-2; 9 nucleotides line up with TRBD1. The CDR3 sequence is 17 residues long. Germline V gene data show CDR1 as SGHDN and CDR2 as FVKESK. After removal of 8 bases from V and 8 bases from J, the junction contained 21 bases not matched to a gene. The CDR3 reads CASGDLTVSDRGTGYTF. The DNA for the CDR3 is TGTGCCAGCGGGGACTTAACGGTTTCGGACAGGGGCACAGGCTACACCTTC.

The chain couples TRBV5-1 to TRBJ1-2; 7 bases fit TRBD1. This CDR3 contains 14 residues. The J segment lost 4 bases and the V segment lost 4 bases, leaving 7 bases of the junction unmatched. Germline V CDR1 and CDR2: SGHRS, YFSETQ. In DNA form, the CDR3 reads TGCGCCAGCAGCAAGGGACAGCCCGGCTATGGCTACACCTTC. It codes for CASSKGQPGYGYTF.

The V call is TRBV5-4, the J call TRBJ2-7, with a weak D call TRBD2 (5 bases). This CDR3 has 17 residues. Germline assignment: CDR1 SGHNT and CDR2 YYREEE (reference sequence). Trimming stripped 0 bases from V and 1 base from J, with 17 bases between. The CDR3 sequence is CASSLGTGSGKSYEQYF. The CDR3 DNA reads TGTGCCAGCAGCTTGGGGACGGGGTCCGGGAAATCCTACGAGCAGTACTTC.

The gene calls are TRBV5-1 and TRBJ2-1; 8 positions match TRBD2. With 0 bases clipped from V and 8 bases from J, the junction kept 10 bases outside the gene matches. Germline-derived CDR1 and CDR2 are SGHRS and YFSETQ. The CDR3 consists of 16 residues. CDR3 coding DNA: TGCGCCAGCAGCTTGGGAGCGGGAGAGTTAATTGATGAGCAGTTCTTC. Residues: CASSLGAGELIDEQFF.

This chain connects TRBV11-2 to TRBJ1-2, with 7 bases fitting TRBD1. The CDR3 sequence is 13 residues long. Germline CDR1 and CDR2: SGHAT and FQNNGV. After removal of 4 bases from V and 6 bases from J, the junction contained 5 bases not matched to a gene. This CDR3 reads CASSSDRVDGYTF. The CDR3 DNA follows: TGTGCCAGCAGCTCCGACAGGGTTGATGGCTACACCTTC.

The chain uses TRBV5-1 and TRBJ1-1, with D maybe TRBD1 (5 bases). The germline CDR1 and CDR2 sequences are SGHRS and YFSETQ. Trimming pared 0 bases from V and 5 bases from J, leaving 14 bases between. There are 15 residues in the CDR3. The CDR3 protein is CASSLGSGILTEAFF. DNA of the CDR3: TGCGCCAGCAGCTTGGGCTCAGGGATTTTGACTGAAGCTTTCTTT. The full variable domain, in which reference TRBV5-1 and TRBJ1-1 provide the parts outside the CDR3, is KAGVTQTPRYLIKTRGQQVTLSCSPISGHRSVSWYQQTPGQGLQFLFEYFSETQRNKGNFPGRFSGRQFSNSRSEMNVSTLELGDSALYLCASSLGSGILTEAFFGQGTRLTVV.

V gene TRBV2 combines with J gene TRBJ1-5; D perhaps matches TRBD1 (5 bases). Germline V gene sequence: CDR1 SNHLY, CDR2 FYNNEI. This CDR3 is 15 amino acids long. V dropped 6 bases and J dropped 0 bases, with 12 bases sitting between them. The DNA for the CDR3 is TGTGCCAGCAGCGTCGGACATAATAGCAATCAGCCCCAGCATTTT. Amino acids: CASSVGHNSNQPQHF.

This CDR3 is CSVGPGTSFQETQYF. DNA of the CDR3: TGCAGCGTTGGCCCCGGGACTAGCTTTCAAGAGACCCAGTACTTC. The chain couples TRBV29-1 to TRBJ2-5; 9 nucleotides match TRBD2. V lost 4 bases to trimming and J lost 2 bases; unmatched junction nucleotides: 8. Germline assignment: CDR1 SQVTM and CDR2 ANQGSEA. The CDR3 totals 15 residues.

The V and J genes are TRBV10-1 and TRBJ1-6; 7 positions agree with TRBD1. Per the germline V gene, CDR1 is WNHNN and CDR2 is SYGVQD (reference sequence). This CDR3 is built from 19 residues. V lost 0 bases and J lost 9; bases outside the gene matches: 17. DNA of the CDR3: TGCGCCAGCAGTGAGTCGAGTGTCCTAAACAGGGGTGACTGTTCACCCCTCCACTTT. Translated, it gives CASSESSVLNRGDCSPLHF.

This chain joins TRBV10-2 and TRBJ2-7, with TRBD1 matching over 7 bases. Germline trimming cut 6 bases from V and 3 bases from J; bases unmatched to any gene: 8. This CDR3 is built from 14 residues. Germline loops: CDR1 WSHSY, CDR2 SAAADI. This chain's CDR3 is CASRVEGGGYEQYF. In nucleotides, the CDR3 is TGCGCCAGCAGGGTGGAAGGGGGCGGCTACGAGCAGTACTTC.

This clone has just one count. The CDR3 DNA follows: TGCGCCAGCAGCGCCGGCGGGGGTAACACCGGGGAGCTGTTTTTT. Translated: CASSAGGGNTGELFF. The chain employs TRBV5-1 and TRBJ2-2; 7 bases map to TRBD2. This CDR3 is built from 15 residues. Germline V gene lookup returns CDR1 SGHRS and CDR2 YFSETQ. V gave up 4 bases and J gave up 2 bases; unmatched junction bases: 5.